Listed here is a single T cell receptor beta chain. This clone turned up a few times. Its antigen remains unidentified. Base qualities are not provided; no much larger clone lies one nucleotide away. From the cysteine up to the phenylalanine, the CDR3 has a length of 13 residues. The DNA shown is the 39-base CDR3, in frame from base 1. V is cut by 2 bases and J by 4 bases, and the space between the germline ends is 11 bases. For CDR1 and CDR2, the germline V gene (reference sequence) lists GTSNPN and SVGIG. These data are taken from a study of CD8+ T cells in alopecia areata (dated by TCRdb to the late 2010s). Turning to the overall study: The treated patients took part in an open-label pilot trial in which moderate-to-severe alopecia areata was treated with oral tofacitinib at 5 to 10 mg twice daily. Biopsies were taken from tofacitinib-treated patients at baseline and again at 4 and 24 weeks into treatment, and several of those patients also had a later scalp biopsy. Amplification of TCRbeta CDR3 regions was done by immunoSEQ multiplex PCR using 35 Vbeta forward primers and 13 Jbeta reverse primers. On the human side, TCRbeta sequencing was run on scalp tissue and on sorted CD4+ and CD8+ peripheral blood T cells from healthy controls and from alopecia areata patients with either patchy or totalis/universalis disease. In both human patients and the C3H/HeJ mouse model, the study applied high-throughput TCRbeta sequencing to look at T cell clonal expansion in alopecia areata. The SALT score, which quantifies the percentage of affected scalp surface area, was used to measure disease severity in treated patients. Tofacitinib was given for 6 to 18 months, followed by 6 months of follow-up off drug to assess delayed response and recurrence. Scalp clonality was compared among normal scalp (n=4), patchy alopecia areata scalp (n=8), and alopecia totalis/universalis scalp (n=8). RNA was obtained with the PAXgene miRNA kit for fixed scalp, the miRNeasy kit for PBMCs, and the RNeasy kit for mouse skin.

Beyond this particular receptor, the publication reports: Lesional scalp, especially in alopecia totalis/universalis, showed higher clonality and more expanded CD8+ clones than normal scalp, suggesting antigenic drive. Scalp TCR repertoire analysis is complicated because resident alphabeta T cells in normal human skin are also sequenced, whereas mouse skin is dominated by gammadelta T cells. Many expanded lesional clones persisted in scalp and blood during tofacitinib treatment, which may partly explain relapse after stopping treatment. Compared with mice, TCR sequences shared between patients were less clear, possibly partly because of HLA diversity across the patient population. Tofacitinib significantly lowered scalp clonality and the number of expanded CD8+ clones among the top 100 scalp clones. Because the treated cohort was small and included a single nonresponder, larger studies are needed to assess links between baseline CD8+ expansion and response.

Libraries were made using the immunoSEQ multiplex PCR assay. For TCR sequencing, RNA was extracted from every sample and reverse transcribed into cDNA to serve as template. SuperScript III was used for first-strand cDNA synthesis, primed with a 2:1 mix of oligo-dT and random hexamers. Amplification bias was assessed with a synthetic immune receptor repertoire, and residual bias was removed computationally. For the original study's pipeline: Raw reads were preprocessed to remove errors, and CDR3 was defined according to IMGT conventions as the region from the conserved cysteine to phenylalanine. Clonality was calculated as 1 minus Shannon entropy normalized by log2 of the number of productive unique TCRs. Whether scalp clones were CD4 or CD8 was inferred by matching scalp TCRbeta sequences against CD4 and CD8 repertoires sorted from blood. The table comes from immuneACCESS by way of TCRdb, which keeps in-frame sequences with V and J called. Part of the clones is missing from these tables; in studies checked, under half for an unresolved V gene and the rest for unknown reasons. V and J calls and clone size are those listed in that table; D and trimming were worked out from the DNA. The sample table lists about 110,000 clones, roughly three fifths of them with a count of one. The ten top clones hold approximately 3.1% of the sample.

The meaning of the sample's time point label: 20 to 30 weeks on oral tofacitinib. The intended sense of this specimen's treatment or condition label: oral pan-JAK inhibitor, 5-10 mg twice daily. Lesional scalp punch biopsies and peripheral blood were collected from alopecia areata patients. PBMCs were separated by density centrifugation and stained for CD3, CD4 and CD8, after which CD4+ and CD8+ T cells were sorted on a FACSAria. This chain joins TRBV30 to TRBJ1-2; matching of 5 bases hints at TRBD1 as the D gene. This clonotype was sampled from a human donor with alopecia areata. The sample was CD4+ T cells sorted from blood, taken at week 24, from a patient treated with tofacitinib. DNA sequence: TGTGCCTGGAGTCGGCATGGGGGCTATGGCTACACCTTC. Translated, this is CAWSRHGGYGYTF.